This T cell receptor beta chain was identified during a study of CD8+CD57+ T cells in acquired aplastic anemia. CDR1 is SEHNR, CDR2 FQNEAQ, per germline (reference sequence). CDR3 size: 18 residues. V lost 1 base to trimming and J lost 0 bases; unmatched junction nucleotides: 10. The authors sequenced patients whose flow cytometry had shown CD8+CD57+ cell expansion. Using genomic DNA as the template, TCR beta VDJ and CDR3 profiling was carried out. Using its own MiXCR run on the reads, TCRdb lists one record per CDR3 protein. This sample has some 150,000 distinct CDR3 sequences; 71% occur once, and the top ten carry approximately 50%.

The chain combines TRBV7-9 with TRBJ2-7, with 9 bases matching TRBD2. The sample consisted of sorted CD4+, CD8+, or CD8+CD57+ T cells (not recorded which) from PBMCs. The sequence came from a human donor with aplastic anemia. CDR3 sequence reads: CASSLDTLAGLSSYEQYF. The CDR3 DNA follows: TGTGCCAGCAGCTTAGATACCCTAGCGGGGCTTAGCTCCTACGAGCAGTACTTC.